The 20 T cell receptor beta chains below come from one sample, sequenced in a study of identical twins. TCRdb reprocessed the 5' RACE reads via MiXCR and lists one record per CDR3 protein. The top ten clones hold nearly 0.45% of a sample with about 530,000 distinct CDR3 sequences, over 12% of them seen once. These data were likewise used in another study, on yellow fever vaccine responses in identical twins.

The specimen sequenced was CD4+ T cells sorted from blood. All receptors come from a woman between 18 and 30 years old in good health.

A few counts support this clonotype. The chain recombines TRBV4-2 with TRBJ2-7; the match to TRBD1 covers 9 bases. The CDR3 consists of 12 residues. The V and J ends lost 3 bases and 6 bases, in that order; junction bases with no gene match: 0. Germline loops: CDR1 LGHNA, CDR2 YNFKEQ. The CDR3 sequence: CASSQDRGEQYF. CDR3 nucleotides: TGTGCCAGCAGCCAGGACAGGGGCGAGCAGTACTTC.

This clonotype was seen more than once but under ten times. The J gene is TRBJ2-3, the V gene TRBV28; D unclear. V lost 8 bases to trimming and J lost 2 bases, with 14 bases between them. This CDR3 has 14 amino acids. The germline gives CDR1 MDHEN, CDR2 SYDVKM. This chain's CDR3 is CASARAPSTDTQYF. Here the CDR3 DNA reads TGTGCCAGCGCCCGGGCTCCCTCCACAGATACGCAGTATTTT.

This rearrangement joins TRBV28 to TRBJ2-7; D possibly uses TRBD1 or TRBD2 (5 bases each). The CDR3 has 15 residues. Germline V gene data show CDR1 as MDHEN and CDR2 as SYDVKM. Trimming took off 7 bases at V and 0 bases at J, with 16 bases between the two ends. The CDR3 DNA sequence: TGTGCCAGCAACCAACGGGACCCAAGCTCCTACGAGCAGTACTTC. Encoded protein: CASNQRDPSSYEQYF.

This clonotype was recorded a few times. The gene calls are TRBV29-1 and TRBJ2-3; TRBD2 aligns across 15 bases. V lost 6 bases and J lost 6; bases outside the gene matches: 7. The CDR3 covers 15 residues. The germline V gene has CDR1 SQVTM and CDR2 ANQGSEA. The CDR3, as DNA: TGCAGCGTCGCCGCCGGGACTAGCGGGAGGGATACGCAGTATTTT. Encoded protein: CSVAAGTSGRDTQYF.

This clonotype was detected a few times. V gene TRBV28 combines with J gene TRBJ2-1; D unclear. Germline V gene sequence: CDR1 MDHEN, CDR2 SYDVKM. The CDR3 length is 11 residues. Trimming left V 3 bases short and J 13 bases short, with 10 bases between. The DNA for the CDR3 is TGTGCCAGCAGTTTTCGGGCAATACAGTTCTTC. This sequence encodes CASSFRAIQFF.

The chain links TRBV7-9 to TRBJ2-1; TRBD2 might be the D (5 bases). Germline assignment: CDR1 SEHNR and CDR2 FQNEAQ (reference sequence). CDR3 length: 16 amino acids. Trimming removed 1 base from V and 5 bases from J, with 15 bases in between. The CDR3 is CASSLEVLGGDNEQFF. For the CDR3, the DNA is TGTGCCAGCAGCTTAGAGGTACTAGGCGGAGACAATGAGCAGTTCTTC.

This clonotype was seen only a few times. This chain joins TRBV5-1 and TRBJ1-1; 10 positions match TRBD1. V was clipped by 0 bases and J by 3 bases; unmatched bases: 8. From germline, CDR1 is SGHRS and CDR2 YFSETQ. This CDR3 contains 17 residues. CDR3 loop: CASSLAGQGGSYTEAFF. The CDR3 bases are TGCGCCAGCAGCTTGGCCGGACAGGGGGGGTCCTACACTGAAGCTTTCTTT.

Here the CDR3 reads CASSLSTGGPYEQYF. The CDR3 bases are TGTGCCAGCAGCCTCTCTACGGGGGGTCCCTACGAGCAGTACTTC. The chain couples TRBV7-9 to TRBJ2-7; 7 positions agree with TRBD2. The trim removed 5 bases at V and 2 bases at J, leaving 9 bases unmatched. CDR1 is SEHNR, CDR2 FQNEAQ, per germline (reference sequence). The CDR3 is made up of 15 amino acids. The whole variable domain, filled in from reference TRBV7-9 and TRBJ2-7, reads DTGVSQNPRHKITKRGQNVTFRCDPISEHNRLYWYRQTLGQGPEFLTYFQNEAQLEKSRLLSDRFSAERPKGSFSTLEIQRTEQGDSAMYLCASSLSTGGPYEQYFGPGTRLTVT.

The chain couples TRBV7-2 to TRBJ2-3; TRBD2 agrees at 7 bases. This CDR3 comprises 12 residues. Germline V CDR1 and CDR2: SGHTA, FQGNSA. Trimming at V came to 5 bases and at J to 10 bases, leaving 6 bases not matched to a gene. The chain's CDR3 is CASSLYGGSQYF. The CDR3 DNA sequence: TGTGCCAGCAGCCTCTACGGGGGGTCGCAGTATTTT.

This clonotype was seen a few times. The CDR3 protein is CASSSDRREGYTF. The CDR3 DNA reads TGTGCCAGCAGCTCAGACAGGAGAGAGGGCTACACCTTC. The genes are TRBV5-5 and TRBJ1-2; tentative D call: TRBD1 (6 bases). CDR3 length: 13 amino acids. CDR1 and CDR2 (germline): SGHKS, YYEKEE (reference sequence). The V gene lost 3 bases and the J gene lost 8 bases, with 14 bases spanning the gap.

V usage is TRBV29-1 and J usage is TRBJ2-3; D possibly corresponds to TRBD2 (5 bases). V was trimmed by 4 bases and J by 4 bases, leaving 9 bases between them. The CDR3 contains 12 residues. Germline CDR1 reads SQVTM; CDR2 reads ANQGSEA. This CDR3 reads CSVGLAADTQYF. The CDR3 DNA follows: TGCAGCGTTGGCCTAGCAGCAGATACGCAGTATTTT.

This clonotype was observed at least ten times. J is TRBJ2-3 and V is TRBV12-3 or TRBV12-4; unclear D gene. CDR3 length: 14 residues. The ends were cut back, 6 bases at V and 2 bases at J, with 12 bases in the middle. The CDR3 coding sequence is TGTGCCAGCAGGACCGAACTATACACAGATACGCAGTATTTT. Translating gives CASRTELYTDTQYF.

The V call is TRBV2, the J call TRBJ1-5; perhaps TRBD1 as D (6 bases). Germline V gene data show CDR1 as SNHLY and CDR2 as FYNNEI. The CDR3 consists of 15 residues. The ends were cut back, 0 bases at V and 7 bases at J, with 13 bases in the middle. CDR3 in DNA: TGTGCCAGCAGTGAAGCGCTCAGGGGCGGGCAGCCCCAGCATTTT. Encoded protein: CASSEALRGGQPQHF.

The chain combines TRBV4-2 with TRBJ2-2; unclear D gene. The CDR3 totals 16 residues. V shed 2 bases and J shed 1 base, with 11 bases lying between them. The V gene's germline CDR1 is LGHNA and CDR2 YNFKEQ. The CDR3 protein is CASSQPQRWNTGELFF. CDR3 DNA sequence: TGTGCCAGCAGCCAACCCCAGCGATGGAACACCGGGGAGCTGTTTTTT.

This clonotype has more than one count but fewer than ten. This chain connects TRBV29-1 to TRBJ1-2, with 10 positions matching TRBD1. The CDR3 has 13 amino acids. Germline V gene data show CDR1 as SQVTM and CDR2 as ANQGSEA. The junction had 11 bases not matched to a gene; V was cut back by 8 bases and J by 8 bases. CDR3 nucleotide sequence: TGCAGCTCGTGGACAGGGGGGACGTACGGCTACACCTTC. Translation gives CSSWTGGTYGYTF. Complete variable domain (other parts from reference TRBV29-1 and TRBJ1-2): SAVISQKPSRDICQRGTSLTIQCQVDSQVTMMFWYRQQPGQSLTLIATANQGSEATYESGFVIDKFPISRPNLTFSTLTVSNMSPEDSSIYLCSSWTGGTYGYTFGSGTRLTVV.

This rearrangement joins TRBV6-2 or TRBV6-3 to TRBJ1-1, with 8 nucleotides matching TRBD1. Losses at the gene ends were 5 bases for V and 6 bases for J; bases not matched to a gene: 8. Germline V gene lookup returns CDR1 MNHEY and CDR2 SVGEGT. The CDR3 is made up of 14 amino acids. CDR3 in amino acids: CASSKDRVGAEAFF. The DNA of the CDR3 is TGTGCCAGCAGTAAGGACAGGGTCGGGGCTGAAGCTTTCTTT.

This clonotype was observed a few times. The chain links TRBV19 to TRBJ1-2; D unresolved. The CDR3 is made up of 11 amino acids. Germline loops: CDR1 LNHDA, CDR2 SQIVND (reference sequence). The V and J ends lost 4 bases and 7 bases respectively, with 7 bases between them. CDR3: CASSRTGGYTF. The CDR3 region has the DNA TGTGCCAGTAGTAGGACGGGTGGCTACACCTTC.

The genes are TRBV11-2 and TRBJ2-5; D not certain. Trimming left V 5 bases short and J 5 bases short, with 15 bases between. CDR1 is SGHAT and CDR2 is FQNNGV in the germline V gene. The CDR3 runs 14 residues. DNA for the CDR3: TGTGCCAGCAGCGTTGTCCTGGGTGGGGAGACCCAGTACTTC. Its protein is CASSVVLGGETQYF.

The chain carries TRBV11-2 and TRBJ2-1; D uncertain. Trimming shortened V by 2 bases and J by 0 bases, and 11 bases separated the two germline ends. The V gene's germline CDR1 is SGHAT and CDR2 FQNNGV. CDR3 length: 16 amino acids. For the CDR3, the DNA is TGTGCCAGCAGCTTACATGACGTTAGCTCCTACAATGAGCAGTTCTTC. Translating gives CASSLHDVSSYNEQFF.

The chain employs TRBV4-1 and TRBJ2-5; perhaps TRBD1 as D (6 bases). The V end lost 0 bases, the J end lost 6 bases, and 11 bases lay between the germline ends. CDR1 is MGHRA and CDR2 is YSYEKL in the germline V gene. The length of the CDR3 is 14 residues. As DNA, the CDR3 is TGCGCCAGCAGCCAAGATGAACAGGGAAAGACCCAGTACTTC. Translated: CASSQDEQGKTQYF.